Following are 11 T cell receptor beta chains from one sample sequenced in a study of post-analysis software for immune sequencing data. The antigens for these receptors are not known. The library was made from cDNA and included unique molecular identifiers. MiXCR was run by TCRdb on the PCR reads, yielding one entry per CDR3 protein. The sample holds about 430,000 distinct CDR3 sequences; approximately 37% are singletons and the top ten take 7.6%. Broader study findings: Among four or five TRBV segments more frequent in patients than controls were TRBV5-6, TRBV5-1 and TRBV20-1.

Input material: blood. The receptor set was obtained from a girl between 2 and 10 years old with multiple sclerosis.

The chain recombines TRBV18 with TRBJ2-7, with 7 bases that match TRBD2. V lost 2 bases, J lost 2 bases, and 6 bases stayed unmatched. Germline CDR1 is KGHSH and CDR2 is LQKENI. The CDR3 loop spans 15 amino acids. The CDR3 reads CASSPAGVLTYEQYF. For the CDR3, the DNA is TGTGCCAGCTCACCAGCGGGGGTCCTAACCTACGAGCAGTACTTC.

The chain employs TRBV7-6 and TRBJ2-1; TRBD2 matches at 12 bases. From germline, CDR1 is SGHVS and CDR2 FNYEAQ. V shed 0 bases and J 1 base; nucleotides not matched to a gene: 7. CDR3 length: 19 residues. CDR3 DNA: TGTGCCAGCAGCTTAGCTAGTGGACTAGCGGGATATTCCTACAATGAGCAGTTCTTC. The encoded protein is CASSLASGLAGYSYNEQFF.

The genes are TRBV28 and TRBJ2-3; weak D call: TRBD2 (6 bases). V was cut by 6 bases and J by 1 base, with 11 bases left in between. CDR1 MDHEN and CDR2 SYDVKM come from the germline V gene. CDR3 length: 14 residues. CDR3 sequence (DNA): TGTGCCAGCAGAGGAGGGTGGGGCACAGATACGCAGTATTTT. The encoded protein is CASRGGWGTDTQYF.

The chain carries TRBV28 and TRBJ2-1, with 9 bases matching TRBD2. Trimming at V came to 4 bases and at J to 8 bases, leaving 15 bases not matched to a gene. From germline, CDR1 is MDHEN and CDR2 SYDVKM. This CDR3 region has 17 residues. CDR3 amino acids: CASSWQRASGRRDEQFF. The DNA for the CDR3 is TGTGCCAGCAGTTGGCAGCGAGCGAGCGGGAGGAGAGATGAGCAGTTCTTC.

This clonotype was seen only a few times. The chain carries TRBV28 and TRBJ1-2; TRBD1 is a possible D gene (5 bases). The CDR3 consists of 14 residues. Germline loops: CDR1 MDHEN, CDR2 SYDVKM. The V and J ends lost 6 bases and 3 bases respectively, with 14 bases between them. CDR3 protein: CASSPLDSYYGYTF. The CDR3, as DNA: TGTGCCAGCAGCCCCCTCGACAGCTACTATGGCTACACCTTC.

The J gene is TRBJ2-7, the V gene TRBV5-1; D is perhaps TRBD2 (5 bases). Germline assignment: CDR1 SGHRS and CDR2 YFSETQ. This CDR3 contains 13 residues. V was clipped by 0 bases and J by 9 bases, with 13 bases between them. CDR3: CASSLGGRHGQYF. CDR3 bases: TGCGCCAGCAGCTTGGGAGGGCGACACGGGCAGTACTTC.

The V and J genes are TRBV9 and TRBJ2-7; 8 bases are a match to TRBD2. Germline trimming cut 0 bases from V and 0 bases from J; bases unmatched to any gene: 8. The CDR3 is made up of 17 amino acids. The germline CDR1 and CDR2 sequences are SGDLS and YYNGEE. This chain's CDR3 is CASSVGGSGKSSYEQYF. CDR3 DNA sequence: TGTGCCAGCAGCGTAGGAGGTAGCGGGAAGAGCTCCTACGAGCAGTACTTC.

This clonotype was recorded a few times. The chain links TRBV20-1 to TRBJ2-4; no clear D. The CDR3 runs to 14 residues. CDR1 and CDR2 from the germline V gene are DFQATT and SNEGSKA (reference sequence). Trimming stripped 6 bases from V and 6 bases from J, with 18 bases between. This CDR3 is CSAPISRAVNIQYF. The CDR3 nucleotides are TGCAGTGCCCCGATCTCTAGGGCGGTAAACATTCAGTACTTC.

V and J are TRBV28 and TRBJ1-2; the D gene is possibly TRBD1 (6 bases). V gave up 8 bases and J gave up 0 bases, with 16 bases separating them. This CDR3 contains 15 residues. Germline V gives CDR1 MDHEN, CDR2 SYDVKM. This CDR3 reads CASVSSGQSNYGYTF. The CDR3 DNA follows: TGTGCCAGCGTAAGTTCAGGACAGTCTAACTATGGCTACACCTTC.

The rearrangement uses TRBV10-3 and TRBJ1-2, with D unresolved. Between the trimmed V and J ends, which lost 4 bases and 4 bases, there was a span of 13 bases. CDR3 length equals 14 residues. CDR1 and CDR2 (germline): ENHRY, SYGVKD. In DNA form, the CDR3 reads TGTGCCATCAGTGCGGGGATGGTACCCTATGGCTACACCTTC. Translation: CAISAGMVPYGYTF.

V gene TRBV20-1 combines with J gene TRBJ2-7; 8 bases are a match to TRBD2. Trimming took 0 bases from V and 3 from J; bases not matched to a gene: 7. The length of the CDR3 is 15 residues. Germline V gives CDR1 DFQATT, CDR2 SNEGSKA (reference sequence). This chain's CDR3 is CSARDMGLGVYEQYF. As DNA, the CDR3 is TGCAGTGCTAGAGATATGGGACTAGGCGTCTACGAGCAGTACTTC.